Following are 22 T cell receptor beta chains from one sample sequenced in a study of T cell responses to AZD1222 COVID-19 vaccine. The method was immunoSEQ multiplex PCR; TCRdb's version includes in-frame clones alone and lacks a portion of them. The sample has more than 110,000 clones, over 90% seen once. Source: peripheral blood, taken on day 0 of AZD1222 vaccination. Every receptor here comes from an adult in good health.

CDR3 nucleotides: TGTGCCAGCAGCCATTCTAGCGGCTCCTACAATGAGCAGTTCTTC. It translates to CASSHSSGSYNEQFF. This chain links TRBV7-9 with TRBJ2-1; 7 nucleotides line up with TRBD2. The germline V gene encodes CDR1 SEHNR and CDR2 FQNEAQ (reference sequence). This CDR3 is 15 amino acids long. The J segment lost 0 bases and the V segment lost 5 bases, leaving 4 bases of the junction unmatched.

This clone was observed once. The genes are TRBV4-2 and TRBJ1-1; 7 bases map to TRBD1. The CDR3 has 16 residues. Germline CDR1 is LGHNA and CDR2 is YNFKEQ. V trimming: 4 bases; J trimming: 3 bases; junction bases outside the gene matches: 11. The CDR3 bases are TGTGCCAGCAGCCCCAGGGGAACAGGGGAAGACACTGAAGCTTTCTTT. This codes for CASSPRGTGEDTEAFF.

This clone was seen once. The rearrangement joins TRBV21-1 to TRBJ2-3; the table names TRBD2, a call not compared with the DNA. TRBV21-1 corresponds to a pseudogene. The CDR3 has 21 residues. The CDR3 nucleotides read TGTGCCAGCAGCAAATTGAGGCCTAGCGGGAGGACCGTGCCTAGCACAGATACGCAGTATTTT. It encodes CASSKLRPSGRTVPSTDTQYF.

CDR3 sequence: CASSYSGQGGGYTF. In nucleotides, the CDR3 is TGTGCCAGCAGTTACTCGGGACAGGGGGGAGGCTACACCTTC. The chain couples TRBV6-6 to TRBJ1-2, with 11 bases that match TRBD1. CDR3 length equals 14 residues. The junction had 2 bases not matched to a gene; V was cut back by 0 bases and J by 8 bases. Germline V gene data show CDR1 as MNHNY and CDR2 as SVGAGI (reference sequence).

Comments on this clone: The junction departs from the called germline gene at one end, perhaps through a read error. The chain combines TRBV7-7 with TRBJ2-2; perhaps TRBD1 as D (6 bases). The length of the CDR3 is 14 residues. Germline-derived CDR1 and CDR2 are SSHAT and FNYEAQ (reference sequence). For the CDR3, the DNA is TGTGCTAGCACTCAGGACAGCTTCACCGGGGAGCTGTTTTTT. It encodes CASTQDSFTGELFF.

The rearrangement uses TRBV15 and TRBJ2-7, with D perhaps TRBD2 (5 bases). This CDR3 has 16 amino acids. Germline values: CDR1 LNHNV, CDR2 YYDKDF (reference sequence). The V and J ends lost 5 bases and 2 bases respectively, with 19 bases between them. CDR3 sequence reads: CATSPLREAVPYEQYF. CDR3 DNA: TGTGCCACCAGCCCCCTGAGAGAAGCGGTACCCTACGAGCAGTACTTC. Filled out from reference TRBV15 and TRBJ2-7, the complete variable domain reads DAMVIQNPRYQVTQFGKPVTLSCSQTLNHNVMYWYQQKSSQAPKLLFHYYDKDFNNEADTPDNFQSRRPNTSFCFLDIRSPGLGDTAMYLCATSPLREAVPYEQYFGPGTRLTVT.

The rearrangement joins TRBV3-1 (or the pseudogene TRBV3-2) to TRBJ2-5, with 7 bases that match TRBD1. The CDR3 contains 16 residues. Germline V lookup: CDR1 LGHDT, CDR2 YNNKEL (reference sequence). The V gene end was trimmed by 4 bases and the J gene end by 0 bases; junction bases not matched to a gene: 8. The CDR3 nucleotides are TGTGCCAGCAGCCGTAGACAGGGCAGGTACCAAGAGACCCAGTACTTC. It yields the protein CASSRRQGRYQETQYF.

This clone was recorded a few times. This chain joins TRBV9 and TRBJ2-1; tentatively, D is TRBD2 (5 bases). This CDR3 comprises 15 residues. Trimming pared 0 bases from V and 5 bases from J, leaving 12 bases between. Germline V CDR1 and CDR2: SGDLS, YYNGEE. The CDR3 sequence: CASSVDQRMHNEQFF. CDR3 bases: TGTGCCAGCAGCGTAGACCAGCGGATGCACAATGAGCAGTTCTTC.

The chain has TRBV19 and TRBJ1-5, with TRBD1 matching 8 bases. The V gene end was trimmed by 7 bases and the J gene end by 4 bases; junction bases not matched to a gene: 6. Per the germline V gene, CDR1 is LNHDA and CDR2 is SQIVND (reference sequence). There are 14 residues in the CDR3. The CDR3 DNA is TGTGCCAGTATTGCGACAGGGGAAAATCAGCCCCAGCATTTT. This codes for CASIATGENQPQHF.

In DNA form, the CDR3 reads TGTGCCGGAGGGGGAGAAGTTGACACTGAAGCTTTCTTT. Its protein is CAGGGEVDTEAFF. The V and J genes are TRBV30 and TRBJ1-1; perhaps TRBD1 as D (6 bases). The CDR3 is 13 amino acids. The V and J ends lost 8 bases and 3 bases respectively, with 16 bases between them. CDR1 GTSNPN and CDR2 SVGIG come from the germline V gene (reference sequence).

The chain has TRBV6-2 or TRBV6-3 and TRBJ1-1; D possibly corresponds to TRBD1 (5 bases). The germline V gene encodes CDR1 MNHEY and CDR2 SVGEGT. Trimming took off 2 bases at V and 4 bases at J, with 14 bases between the two ends. The CDR3 has 15 residues. The CDR3 region has the DNA TGTGCCAGCAGTTACGGTTGGGGGGTTGTCACTGAAGCTTTCTTT. Translation gives CASSYGWGVVTEAFF.

The V gene is TRBV19, the J gene TRBJ2-1, with D tentatively TRBD2 (6 bases). Trimming took 6 bases from V and 9 from J, leaving 15 bases between them. The germline V gene has CDR1 LNHDA and CDR2 SQIVND (reference sequence). The CDR3 has 13 residues. CDR3 bases: TGTGCCAGTAGACGACTAGTTACGGGTGAGCAGTTCTTC. Protein product: CASRRLVTGEQFF.

The chain is built from TRBV4-1 and TRBJ1-1, with unresolved D. Germline lookup yields CDR1 MGHRA and CDR2 YSYEKL. V was shortened by 1 base and J by 4 bases, with 13 bases between the two germline ends. The CDR3 spans 15 residues. DNA of the CDR3: TGCGCCAGCAGCCAAGTTCCCGGTGGCGGCACTGAAGCTTTCTTT. As protein: CASSQVPGGGTEAFF.

The chain employs TRBV7-3 and TRBJ2-7, with 10 bases lining up with TRBD2. With 4 bases clipped from V and 4 bases from J, the junction kept 25 bases outside the gene matches. This CDR3 spans 21 amino acids. Germline CDR1 SGHTA, CDR2 FQGTGA. The CDR3 here is CASSSFLQTGACWTSGYEQYF. The CDR3 nucleotides are TGTGCCAGCAGCTCCTTCCTACAGACAGGGGCCTGCTGGACTAGCGGATACGAGCAGTACTTC. The full variable domain, rest sourced from reference TRBV7-3 and TRBJ2-7, is GAGVSQTPSNKVTEKGKYVELRCDPISGHTALYWYRQSLGQGPEFLIYFQGTGAADDSGLPNDRFFAVRPEGSVSTLKIQRTERGDSAVYLCASSSFLQTGACWTSGYEQYFGPGTRLTVT.

The count of this clone is one. CDR3 loop: CASSPAIVDTQYF. CDR3 in DNA: TGCGCCAGCAGTCCCGCCATAGTAGATACGCAGTATTTT. This chain uses TRBV10-1 with TRBJ2-3, with D unclear. V dropped 5 bases and J dropped 5 bases, with 11 bases sitting between them. CDR3 length equals 13 residues. CDR1 is WNHNN and CDR2 is SYGVQD in the germline V gene (reference sequence).

The chain links TRBV5-1 to TRBJ1-4, with 11 positions matching TRBD1. This CDR3 has 15 residues. Germline V CDR1 and CDR2: SGHRS, YFSETQ. J lost 7 bases, V lost 4 bases, and 6 bases had no gene match. The CDR3 is CASSLGQGAGEKLFF. CDR3 DNA: TGCGCCAGCAGCCTCGGACAGGGGGCAGGTGAAAAACTGTTTTTT.

The V and J genes are TRBV9 and TRBJ2-7; 13 bases match TRBD2. The V segment lost 4 bases and the J segment 5 bases; nucleotides outside the gene matches: 3. Germline-derived CDR1 and CDR2 are SGDLS and YYNGEE. This CDR3 is 14 amino acids long. This CDR3 is CASSPGTSGNEQYF. CDR3 DNA sequence: TGTGCCAGCAGCCCAGGGACTAGCGGGAACGAGCAGTACTTC.

For the CDR3, the DNA is TGCAGCGGCCGGGAGTGGTACAATGAGCAGTTCTTC. Protein product: CSGREWYNEQFF. This rearrangement joins TRBV29-1 to TRBJ2-1; a weak D match, TRBD2 (6 bases). Germline V gene lookup returns CDR1 SQVTM and CDR2 ANQGSEA. The CDR3 totals 12 residues. V was trimmed by 7 bases and J by 4 bases, leaving 11 bases between them.

The rearrangement links TRBV27 to TRBJ1-5; tentative D call: TRBD1 (5 bases). There are 15 residues in the CDR3. V was clipped by 2 bases and J by 2 bases, with 10 bases between them. CDR1 and CDR2 (germline): MNHEY, SMNVEV (reference sequence). For the CDR3, the DNA is TGTGCCAGCAGTTTACGCAGGGCGGGCAATCAGCCCCAGCATTTT. Its translation: CASSLRRAGNQPQHF.

This CDR3 reads CAISDPTWDRGLFLYGYTF. The CDR3 DNA is TGTGCCATCAGTGACCCGACCTGGGACAGGGGTCTTTTCCTCTATGGCTACACCTTC. The rearrangement links TRBV10-3 to TRBJ1-2; 10 bases match TRBD1. Germline V gene data show CDR1 as ENHRY and CDR2 as SYGVKD. The CDR3 covers 19 residues. The J segment lost 4 bases and the V segment lost 3 bases, leaving 17 bases of the junction unmatched.

The chain is built from TRBV19 and TRBJ2-1; 7 bases map to TRBD2. Germline CDR1 and CDR2: LNHDA and SQIVND (reference sequence). The CDR3 covers 15 residues. Germline trimming cut 5 bases from V and 3 bases from J; bases unmatched to any gene: 7. CDR3 residues: CASSLRRGDYNEQFF. CDR3 nucleotide sequence: TGTGCCAGTAGTCTACGACGGGGGGACTACAATGAGCAGTTCTTC.

The chain employs TRBV2 and TRBJ1-5; D not resolved. Germline lookup yields CDR1 SNHLY and CDR2 FYNNEI. This CDR3 is 14 amino acids long. V gave up 4 bases and J gave up 5 bases, with 12 bases separating them. This CDR3 reads CASSVRRRDQPQHF. The CDR3 bases are TGTGCCAGCAGTGTGAGGCGGCGGGATCAGCCCCAGCATTTT. The whole variable domain, filled in from reference TRBV2 and TRBJ1-5, reads EPEVTQTPSHQVTQMGQEVILRCVPISNHLYFYWYRQILGQKVEFLVSFYNNEISEKSEIFDDQFSVERPDGSNFTLKIRSTKLEDSAMYFCASSVRRRDQPQHFGDGTRLSIL.